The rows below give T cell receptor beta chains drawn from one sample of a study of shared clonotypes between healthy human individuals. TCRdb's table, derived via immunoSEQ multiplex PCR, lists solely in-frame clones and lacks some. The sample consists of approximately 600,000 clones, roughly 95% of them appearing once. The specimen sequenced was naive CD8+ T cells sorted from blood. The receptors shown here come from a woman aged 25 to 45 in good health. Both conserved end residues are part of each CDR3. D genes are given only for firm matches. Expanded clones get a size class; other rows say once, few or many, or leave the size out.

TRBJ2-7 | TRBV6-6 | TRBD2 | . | CASSFRTSRNYEQYF | TGTGCCAGCAGTTTCCGGACTAGCAGAAACTACGAGCAGTACTTC
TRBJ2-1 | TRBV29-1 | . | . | CSVLSSTPLGTYNEQFF | TGCAGCGTTCTCTCCTCAACCCCCCTCGGGACCTACAATGAGCAGTTCTTC
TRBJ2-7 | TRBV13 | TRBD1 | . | CASSPRTGLHEQYF | TGTGCCAGCAGCCCGCGGACAGGGCTTCACGAGCAGTACTTC
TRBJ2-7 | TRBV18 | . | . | CASSPPTNGYEQYF | TGTGCCAGCTCACCACCCACAAATGGCTACGAGCAGTACTTC
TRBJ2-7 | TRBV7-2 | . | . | CASSPWDFSYEQYF | TGTGCCAGCAGCCCCTGGGACTTCTCCTACGAGCAGTACTTC
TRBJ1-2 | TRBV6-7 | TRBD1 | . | CASSYPKQGWANYGYTF | TGTGCCAGCAGTTACCCCAAACAGGGGTGGGCTAACTATGGCTACACCTTC
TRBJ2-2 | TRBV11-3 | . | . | CASSSWNTGELFF | TGTGCCAGCAGCAGTTGGAACACCGGGGAGCTGTTTTTT
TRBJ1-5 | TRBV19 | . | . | CASSMWGARDQPQHF | TGTGCCAGTAGTATGTGGGGGGCGAGAGATCAGCCCCAGCATTTT
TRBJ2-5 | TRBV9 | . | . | CASSAPDTQETQYF | TGTGCCAGCAGCGCCCCGGACACCCAAGAGACCCAGTACTTC
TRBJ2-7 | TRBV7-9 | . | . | CASSFEFPYEQYF | TGTGCCAGCAGCTTCGAGTTCCCCTACGAGCAGTACTTC
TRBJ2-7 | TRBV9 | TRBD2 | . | CASSVDGSGRKDEQYF | TGTGCCAGCAGCGTAGACGGGAGCGGGAGGAAGGACGAGCAGTACTTC
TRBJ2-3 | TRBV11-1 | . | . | CASSLGAGVIADTQYF | TGTGCCAGCAGCTTAGGGGCAGGGGTTATCGCAGATACGCAGTATTTT
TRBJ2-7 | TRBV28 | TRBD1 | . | CASSPRQGGIEEQYF | TGTGCCAGCAGTCCCCGACAGGGGGGGATCGAAGAGCAGTACTTC
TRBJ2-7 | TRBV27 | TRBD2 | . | CASRPGLAIHEQYF | TGTGCCAGCAGACCGGGACTAGCGATCCACGAGCAGTACTTC
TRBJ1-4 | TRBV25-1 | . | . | CASSDQGFLNEKLFF | TGTGCCAGCAGTGACCAGGGGTTCCTTAATGAAAAACTGTTTTTT
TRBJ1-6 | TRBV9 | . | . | CASSGPGRYNSPLHF | TGTGCCAGCAGCGGGCCCGGCCGGTATAATTCACCCCTCCACTTT
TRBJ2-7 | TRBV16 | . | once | CASSPSRSYEQYF | TGTGCCAGCAGCCCCTCCAGGAGTTACGAGCAGTACTTC
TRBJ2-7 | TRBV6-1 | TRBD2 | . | CASSEVEAGAWYEQYF | TGTGCCAGCAGTGAAGTGGAAGCGGGAGCTTGGTACGAGCAGTACTTC
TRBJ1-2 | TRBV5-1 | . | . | CASRQGNYGYTF | TGCGCCAGCAGACAGGGAAACTATGGCTACACCTTC
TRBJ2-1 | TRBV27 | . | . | CASSRGARGNEQFF | TGTGCCAGCAGTCGGGGAGCCAGGGGCAATGAGCAGTTCTTC
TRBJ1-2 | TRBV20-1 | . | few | CSASSSYTF | TGCAGTGCTAGTTCTAGCTACACCTTC
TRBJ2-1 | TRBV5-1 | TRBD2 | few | CASSFSRTGATSGRPNEQFF | TGCGCCAGCAGCTTTAGTAGGACGGGGGCGACTAGCGGGAGGCCCAATGAGCAGTTCTTC
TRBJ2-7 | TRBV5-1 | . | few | CASSLELGVSYEQYF | TGCGCCAGCAGCTTGGAGTTGGGGGTCTCCTACGAGCAGTACTTC
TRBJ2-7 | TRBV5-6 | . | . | CASSLVGGRPYEQYF | TGTGCCAGCAGCTTGGTGGGCGGCAGGCCCTACGAGCAGTACTTC
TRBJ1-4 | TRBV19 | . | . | CASTSDGGRTLWGEKLFF | TGTGCCAGTACGAGCGACGGGGGGCGGACTCTCTGGGGTGAAAAACTGTTTTTT
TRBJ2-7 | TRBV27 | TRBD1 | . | CASSPLGTVYEQYF | TGTGCCAGCAGTCCACTCGGGACAGTCTACGAGCAGTACTTC
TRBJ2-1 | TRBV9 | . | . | CASSPPTNEQFF | TGTGCCAGCAGCCCCCCCACTAATGAGCAGTTCTTC
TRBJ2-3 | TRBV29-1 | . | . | CSVEREDGVGASTDTQYF | TGCAGCGTTGAGAGGGAAGACGGGGTGGGTGCGAGCACAGATACGCAGTATTTT
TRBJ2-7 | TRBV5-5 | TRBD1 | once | CASSSGTGGGYEQYF | TGTGCCAGCAGCTCCGGGACAGGGGGAGGCTACGAGCAGTACTTC
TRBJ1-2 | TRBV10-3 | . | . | CAISEPQGVGYGYTF | TGTGCCATCAGTGAACCACAGGGTGTTGGGTATGGCTACACCTTC
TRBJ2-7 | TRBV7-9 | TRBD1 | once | CASSFPPGQNGRYEQYF | TGTGCCAGCAGCTTCCCGCCGGGACAGAATGGTCGCTACGAGCAGTACTTC
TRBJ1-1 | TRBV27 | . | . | CATKQGPATVNTEAFF | TGTGCCACCAAGCAAGGCCCCGCGACGGTGAACACTGAAGCTTTCTTT
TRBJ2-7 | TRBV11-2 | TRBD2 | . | CASSPLGVAGVLPEQYF | TGTGCCAGCAGCCCCCTGGGGGTAGCGGGAGTACTTCCCGAGCAGTACTTC
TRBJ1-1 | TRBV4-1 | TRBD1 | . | CASSQSGQGMTEAFF | TGCGCCAGCAGCCAGAGTGGACAGGGGATGACTGAAGCTTTCTTT
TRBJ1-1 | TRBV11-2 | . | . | CASSPRAGGRNTEAFF | TGTGCCAGCAGCCCCCGAGCGGGAGGGAGGAACACTGAAGCTTTCTTT
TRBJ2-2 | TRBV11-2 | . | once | CASSLVITGELFF | TGTGCCAGCAGCTTAGTAATCACCGGGGAGCTGTTTTTT
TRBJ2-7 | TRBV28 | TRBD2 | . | CASSSPTSGSRSEQYF | TGTGCCAGCAGTTCCCCTACTAGCGGGAGTAGGTCCGAGCAGTACTTC
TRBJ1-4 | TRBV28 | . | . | CASSLGLTNEKLFF | TGTGCCAGCAGTTTGGGGCTTACTAATGAAAAACTGTTTTTT
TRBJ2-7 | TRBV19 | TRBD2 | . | CASRPDRDYHEQYF | TGTGCCAGTAGGCCGGACCGGGACTACCACGAGCAGTACTTC
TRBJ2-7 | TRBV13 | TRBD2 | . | CASSFGLAGNYEQYF | TGTGCCAGCAGCTTCGGACTAGCGGGCAACTACGAGCAGTACTTC
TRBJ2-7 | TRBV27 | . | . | CASSYTVSYEQYF | TGTGCCAGCAGTTATACGGTCTCCTACGAGCAGTACTTC
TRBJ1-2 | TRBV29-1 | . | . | CSVEGTDPRYGYTF | TGCAGCGTTGAAGGGACAGACCCGAGATATGGCTACACCTTC
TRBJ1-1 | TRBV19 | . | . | CASSIAGVGTEAFF | TGTGCCAGTAGTATAGCGGGCGTCGGAACTGAAGCTTTCTTT
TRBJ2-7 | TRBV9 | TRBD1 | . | CASSVVGTGDYEQYF | TGTGCCAGCAGCGTAGTAGGGACAGGGGACTACGAGCAGTACTTC
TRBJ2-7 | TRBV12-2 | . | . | CASRFTGRPFEQYF | TGTGCAAGTCGCTTTACCGGGCGGCCGTTCGAGCAGTACTTC